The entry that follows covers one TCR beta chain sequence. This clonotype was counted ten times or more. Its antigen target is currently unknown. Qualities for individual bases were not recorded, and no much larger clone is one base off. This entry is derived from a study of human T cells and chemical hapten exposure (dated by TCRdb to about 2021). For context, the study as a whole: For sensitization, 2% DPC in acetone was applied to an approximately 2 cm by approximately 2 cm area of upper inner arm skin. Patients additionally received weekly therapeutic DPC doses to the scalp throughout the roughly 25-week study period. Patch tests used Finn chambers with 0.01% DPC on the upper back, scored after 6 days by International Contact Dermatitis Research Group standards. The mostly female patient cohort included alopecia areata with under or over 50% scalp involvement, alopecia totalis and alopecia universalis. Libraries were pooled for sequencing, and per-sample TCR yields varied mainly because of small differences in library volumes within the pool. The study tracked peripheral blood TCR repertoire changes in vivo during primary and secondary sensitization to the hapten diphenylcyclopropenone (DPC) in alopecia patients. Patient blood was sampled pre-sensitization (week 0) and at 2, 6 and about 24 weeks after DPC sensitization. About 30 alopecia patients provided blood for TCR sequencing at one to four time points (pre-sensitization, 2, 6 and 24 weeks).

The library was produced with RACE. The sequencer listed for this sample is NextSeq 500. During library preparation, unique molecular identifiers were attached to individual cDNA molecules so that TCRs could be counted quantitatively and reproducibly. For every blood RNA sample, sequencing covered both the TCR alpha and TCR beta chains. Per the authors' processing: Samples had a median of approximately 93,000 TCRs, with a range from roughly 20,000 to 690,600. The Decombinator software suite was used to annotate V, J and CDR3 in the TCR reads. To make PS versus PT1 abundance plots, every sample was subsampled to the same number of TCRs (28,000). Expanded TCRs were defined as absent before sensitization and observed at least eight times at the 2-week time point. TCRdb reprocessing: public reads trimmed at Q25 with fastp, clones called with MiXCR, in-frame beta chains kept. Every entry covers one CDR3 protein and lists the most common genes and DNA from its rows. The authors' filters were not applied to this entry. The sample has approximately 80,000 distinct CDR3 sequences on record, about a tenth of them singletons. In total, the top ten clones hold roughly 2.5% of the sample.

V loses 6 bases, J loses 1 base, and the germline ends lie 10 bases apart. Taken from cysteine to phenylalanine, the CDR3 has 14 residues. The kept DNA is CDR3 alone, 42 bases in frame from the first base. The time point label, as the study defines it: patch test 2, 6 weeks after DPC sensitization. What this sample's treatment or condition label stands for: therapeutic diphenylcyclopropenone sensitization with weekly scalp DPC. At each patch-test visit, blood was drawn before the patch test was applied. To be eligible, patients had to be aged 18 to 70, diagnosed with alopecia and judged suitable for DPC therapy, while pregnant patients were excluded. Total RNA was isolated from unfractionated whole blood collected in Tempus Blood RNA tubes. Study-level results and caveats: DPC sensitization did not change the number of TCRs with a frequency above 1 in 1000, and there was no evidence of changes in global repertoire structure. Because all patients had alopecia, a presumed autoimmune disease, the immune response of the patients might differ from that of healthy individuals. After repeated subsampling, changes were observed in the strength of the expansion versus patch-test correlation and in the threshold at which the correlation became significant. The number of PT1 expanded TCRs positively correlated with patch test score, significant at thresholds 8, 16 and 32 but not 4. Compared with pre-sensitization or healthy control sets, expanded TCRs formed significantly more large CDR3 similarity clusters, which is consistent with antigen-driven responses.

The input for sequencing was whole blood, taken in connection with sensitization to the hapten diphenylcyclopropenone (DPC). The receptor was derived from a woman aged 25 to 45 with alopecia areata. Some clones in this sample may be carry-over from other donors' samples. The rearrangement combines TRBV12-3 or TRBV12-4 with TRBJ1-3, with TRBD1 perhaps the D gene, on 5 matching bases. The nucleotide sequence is TGTGCCAGCAGGCGAGGGACTTCTGGAAACACCATATATTTT. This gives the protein CASRRGTSGNTIYF.